What follows are 24 T cell receptor beta chains derived from one specimen sequenced in a study of shared clonotypes between healthy human individuals (dated by TCRdb to about 2020). Libraries were prepared through the immunoSEQ multiplex PCR assay. The source is immuneACCESS, and TCRdb retained only in-frame sequences with V and J called. Part of the clones is not carried over; for the studies checked, unresolved V genes explain less than half of this, and the remainder is unexplained. The sample has roughly 1.5 million clones on record, around 98% of them singletons. The top ten hold approximately 0.44% of the sample. Material: naive CD4+ T cells sorted from blood. The cell subset or site label for this specimen denotes: CD45RA+ positively selected. The receptors come from a man aged 25 to 40 in good health.

This sequence joins TRBV27 and TRBJ2-7; D call uncertain. This CDR3 is 15 amino acids long. In germline, CDR1 is MNHEY, CDR2 SMNVEV (reference sequence). The V end lost 1 base, the J end lost 2 bases, and 12 bases lay between the germline ends. DNA for the CDR3: TGTGCCAGCAGTTTATACGTGGGCACTACCTACGAGCAGTACTTC. Amino acids: CASSLYVGTTYEQYF.

The chain links TRBV7-9 to TRBJ1-4, with 7 bases matching TRBD1. The CDR3 runs 19 residues. Per the germline V gene, CDR1 is SEHNR and CDR2 is FQNEAQ (reference sequence). V was pared by 1 base and J by 7 bases, with 18 bases of the junction left unmatched. The CDR3 reads CASSLDTGTAANRGEKLFF. CDR3 DNA: TGTGCCAGCAGCTTAGACACCGGGACAGCGGCCAACCGGGGTGAAAAACTGTTTTTT.

The CDR3 DNA reads TGTGCCAGCAGTGAAGGGCTAGCAAGGATCGAGCAGTACTTC. This gives the protein CASSEGLARIEQYF. The chain joins TRBV6-1 to TRBJ2-7; D perhaps matches TRBD2 (5 bases). The CDR3 is made up of 14 amino acids. The ends were cut back, 1 base at V and 6 bases at J, with 13 bases in the middle. Germline CDR1 reads MNHNS; CDR2 reads SASEGT.

The genes are TRBV5-6 and TRBJ2-1, with TRBD2 identical over 11 bases. The CDR3 loop spans 14 amino acids. The V segment lost 1 base and the J segment 7 bases; nucleotides outside the gene matches: 1. Germline CDR1 is SGHDT and CDR2 is YYEEEE. CDR3 residues: CASSLTSGSNEQFF. The CDR3 coding sequence is TGTGCCAGCAGCTTGACTAGCGGGAGTAATGAGCAGTTCTTC.

This rearrangement joins TRBV19 to TRBJ2-1; D is unresolved. Germline-derived CDR1 and CDR2 are LNHDA and SQIVND (reference sequence). This CDR3 contains 12 residues. V was shortened by 7 bases and J by 5 bases, with 9 bases between the two germline ends. CDR3 bases: TGTGCCAGTAATCACTACAACAATGAGCAGTTCTTC. It codes for CASNHYNNEQFF.

The chain couples TRBV10-3 to TRBJ1-1; TRBD1 is a possible D gene (6 bases). Germline V gene sequence: CDR1 ENHRY, CDR2 SYGVKD. Between the trimmed V and J ends, which lost 3 bases and 1 base, there was a span of 12 bases. This CDR3 region has 15 residues. Here the CDR3 DNA reads TGTGCCATCAGTGACCCGACAGGTCGGAACACTGAAGCTTTCTTT. Translated: CAISDPTGRNTEAFF.

This clone was observed once. The chain has TRBV28 and TRBJ2-7; D could derive from TRBD1 or TRBD2 (5 bases each). Per the germline V gene, CDR1 is MDHEN and CDR2 is SYDVKM. CDR3 length: 15 amino acids. V gave up 6 bases and J gave up 4 bases, with 19 bases separating them. The CDR3 DNA is TGTGCCAGCAGGAACCCCGGGACGAAAGCGTACGAGCAGTACTTC. Its translation: CASRNPGTKAYEQYF.

The chain links TRBV6-5 to TRBJ1-4, with a tentative D call TRBD1 (6 bases). In germline, CDR1 is MNHEY, CDR2 SVGAGI. There are 14 residues in the CDR3. Trimming left V 6 bases short and J 8 bases short, with 16 bases between. DNA for the CDR3: TGTGCCAGCAGGGGACCCGGGGGCAGGGAAAAACTGTTTTTT. This codes for CASRGPGGREKLFF.

The gene calls are TRBV13 and TRBJ1-3; 8 bases map to TRBD1. The CDR3 runs 14 residues. V shed 5 bases, J shed 2 bases, and the junction held 2 bases outside the gene matches. Germline-derived CDR1 and CDR2 are PRHDT and FYEKMQ (reference sequence). CDR3: CASSLRGPGNTIYF. DNA for the CDR3: TGTGCCAGCAGCCTCAGGGGGCCTGGAAACACCATATATTTT.

The chain links TRBV10-3 to TRBJ1-5; 7 bases map to TRBD1. CDR1 ENHRY and CDR2 SYGVKD come from the germline V gene. The CDR3 loop spans 20 amino acids. The ends lost 0 bases at V and 0 bases at J; junction bases unmatched: 14. The CDR3 region is CAISESILTGHFNSNQPQHF. CDR3 sequence (DNA): TGTGCCATCAGTGAGTCGATTCTGACAGGGCATTTCAATAGCAATCAGCCCCAGCATTTT.

V is TRBV4-3 and J is TRBJ2-5; D perhaps matches TRBD2 (6 bases). Gene TRBJ2-7 matches the end of the DNA better, so the J call may be wrong. CDR1 and CDR2 (germline): LGHNA, YSLEER. This CDR3 comprises 14 residues. CDR3 protein: CASSRGRGFYEQYF. Written as DNA, the CDR3 is TGCGCCAGCAGCCGTGGGCGGGGATTCTACGAGCAGTACTTC.

To note about this clone: The junction shows a germline mismatch at one end, possibly a read error. The gene calls are TRBV5-1 and TRBJ1-1, with unresolved D. The CDR3 covers 14 residues. Germline CDR1 is SGHRS and CDR2 is YFSETQ. The CDR3: CASSLGNINTEAFF. Here the CDR3 DNA reads TGCGCCAGCAGTTTGGGGAATATCAACACTGAAGCTTTCTTT.

This chain links TRBV19 with TRBJ2-1; 7 bases line up with TRBD1. Germline CDR1 and CDR2: LNHDA and SQIVND (reference sequence). The length of the CDR3 is 16 residues. V shed 3 bases, J shed 7 bases, and the junction held 12 bases outside the gene matches. CDR3: CASSILTGKQRNEQFF. CDR3 coding DNA: TGTGCCAGTAGTATCTTGACAGGGAAGCAAAGGAATGAGCAGTTCTTC.

The genes are TRBV19 and TRBJ1-5; D is unresolved. The germline V gene has CDR1 LNHDA and CDR2 SQIVND (reference sequence). The CDR3 is 14 amino acids. V was clipped by 8 bases and J by 2 bases, with 13 bases between them. The CDR3 protein is CASLSEPGNQPQHF. The CDR3 nucleotides are TGTGCCAGTTTGTCCGAACCCGGCAATCAGCCCCAGCATTTT.

This chain connects TRBV2 to TRBJ2-1; possible D gene TRBD1, 6 bases. The CDR3 runs 14 residues. Germline CDR1 SNHLY, CDR2 FYNNEI. The ends were cut back, 3 bases at V and 3 bases at J, with 9 bases in the middle. CDR3 residues: CASSDRGLYNEQFF. The CDR3, as DNA: TGTGCCAGCAGTGACAGGGGCCTCTACAATGAGCAGTTCTTC.

This chain uses TRBV21-1 with TRBJ2-7; the table assigns TRBD2, which was not confirmed against the DNA. TRBV21-1 is recorded as a pseudogene. This CDR3 comprises 14 residues. The CDR3, as DNA: TGTGCCAGCAGCAAAGTCCGAGGGTCCTACGAGCAGTACTTC. Its protein product is CASSKVRGSYEQYF.

V usage is TRBV5-1 and J usage is TRBJ2-5; perhaps TRBD2 as D (6 bases). The CDR3 is made up of 15 amino acids. Germline V gene lookup returns CDR1 SGHRS and CDR2 YFSETQ. The V and J ends lost 4 bases and 3 bases respectively, with 16 bases between them. CDR3 DNA sequence: TGCGCCAGCAGCGCGGGACCGCGCCTAGAAGAGACCCAGTACTTC. Its protein product is CASSAGPRLEETQYF.

This chain uses TRBV19 with TRBJ2-5; the match to TRBD1 covers 7 bases. CDR3 length: 14 amino acids. Germline V gene data show CDR1 as LNHDA and CDR2 as SQIVND (reference sequence). V shed 3 bases and J 2 bases; nucleotides not matched to a gene: 3. The CDR3 DNA sequence: TGTGCCAGTAGTATCTCGACAGGGCAAGAGACCCAGTACTTC. Translation gives CASSISTGQETQYF.

The chain is built from TRBV25-1 and TRBJ2-7; TRBD1 or TRBD2 may be the D gene (5 bases each). CDR3 length equals 10 residues. Germline V lookup: CDR1 MGHDK, CDR2 SYGVNS. CDR3 amino acids: CGGTDYEQYF. The CDR3 DNA reads as TGTGGGGGGACCGACTACGAGCAGTACTTC.

This clone was recorded once. In nucleotides, the CDR3 is TGTGCCAGCAGCTTAGTGGGGACTAGCGCTTACAATGAGCAGTTCTTC. Its translation is CASSLVGTSAYNEQFF. V usage is TRBV7-6 and J usage is TRBJ2-1; 10 bases line up with TRBD2. Germline V gene data show CDR1 as SGHVS and CDR2 as FNYEAQ. This CDR3 has 16 amino acids. Unmatched junction bases numbered 4, after V lost 1 base and J lost 4 bases.

Concerning this clone itself: The same CDR3 arises from other DNA sequences in this sample as well. The chain carries TRBV28 and TRBJ2-7; D ambiguous. Trimming took off 7 bases at V and 3 bases at J, with 7 bases between the two ends. This CDR3 is built from 11 residues. The germline V gene has CDR1 MDHEN and CDR2 SYDVKM. The DNA of the CDR3 is TGTGCCAGCACCAGGAGCTACGAGCAGTACTTC. It specifies CASTRSYEQYF.

The chain employs TRBV28 and TRBJ2-3; no definite D call. The germline CDR1 and CDR2 sequences are MDHEN and SYDVKM. The V gene lost 3 bases and the J gene lost 0 bases, with 13 bases spanning the gap. This CDR3 comprises 16 residues. In DNA, the CDR3 is TGTGCCAGCAGTTTCCAAGGCAGAACTAGCACAGATACGCAGTATTTT. This encodes CASSFQGRTSTDTQYF.

The chain carries TRBV30 and TRBJ2-7; D possibly corresponds to TRBD2 (6 bases). Deletions cut 3 bases from V and 6 bases from J, with 12 bases between. In germline, CDR1 is GTSNPN, CDR2 SVGIG (reference sequence). The CDR3 is 12 amino acids. CDR3 amino acids: CAWSRRVSEQYF. Written as DNA, the CDR3 is TGTGCCTGGAGCAGGAGGGTGTCCGAGCAGTACTTC. The full variable domain, its missing parts supplied by reference TRBV30 and TRBJ2-7, is SQTIHQWPATLVQPVGSPLSLECTVEGTSNPNLYWYRQAAGRGLQLLFYSVGIGQISSEVPQNLSASRPQDRQFILSSKKLLLSDSGFYLCAWSRRVSEQYFGPGTRLTVT.

The chain combines TRBV5-1 with TRBJ2-3; the D is unclear. The length of the CDR3 is 15 residues. Germline CDR1 and CDR2: SGHRS and YFSETQ. V was shortened by 0 bases and J by 0 bases, with 8 bases between the two germline ends. CDR3 in DNA: TGCGCCAGCAGCTTGGAGTCAGCCAGCACAGATACGCAGTATTTT. Its translation is CASSLESASTDTQYF.